Following are 17 T cell receptor beta chains from one sample sequenced in a study of blood T cell repertoires in COVID-19. Using immunoSEQ multiplex PCR, the repertoire was profiled, and TCRdb retains in-frame clones only, with some absent. The profile covers 25,000 to 30,000 clones, with roughly 87% appearing a single time and approximately 9.8% taken by the ten largest. The sample consisted of peripheral blood. The receptors derive from a human donor in a cohort sampled during active COVID-19.

The chain has TRBV6-2 or TRBV6-3 and TRBJ1-5, with D maybe TRBD1 (6 bases). CDR1 is MNHEY and CDR2 is SVGEGT in the germline V gene. Trimming stripped 6 bases from V and 6 bases from J, with 24 bases between. The CDR3 has 17 residues. CDR3: CASSNPLGGARGQPQHF. In nucleotides, the CDR3 is TGTGCCAGCAGCAACCCTTTGGGGGGGGCCCGGGGTCAGCCCCAGCATTTT.

This sequence joins TRBV4-1 and TRBJ1-2; TRBD1 might be the D (5 bases). This CDR3 has 14 residues. In germline, CDR1 is MGHRA, CDR2 YSYEKL. Trimming removed 0 bases from V and 6 bases from J, with 11 bases in between. DNA of the CDR3: TGCGCCAGCAGCCAAGATCTGGGGCGACATGGCTACACCTTC. Amino acid sequence: CASSQDLGRHGYTF.

The chain links TRBV28 to TRBJ2-7, with 8 nucleotides matching TRBD1. CDR3 length equals 14 residues. The V gene end was trimmed by 5 bases and the J gene end by 3 bases; junction bases not matched to a gene: 6. CDR1 is MDHEN and CDR2 is SYDVKM in the germline V gene. The chain's CDR3 is CASSLTGEFYEQYF. CDR3 coding DNA: TGTGCCAGCAGTCTGACAGGGGAGTTCTACGAGCAGTACTTC.

The genes are TRBV28 and TRBJ1-1, with 10 bases identical to TRBD1. V was pared by 5 bases and J by 0 bases, with 6 bases of the junction left unmatched. CDR3 length: 16 amino acids. Germline V lookup: CDR1 MDHEN, CDR2 SYDVKM. DNA for the CDR3: TGTGCCAGCAGTGTGACAGGGGGCGCGGTGAACACTGAAGCTTTCTTT. Its protein is CASSVTGGAVNTEAFF.

This clone was observed a single time. The V and J genes are TRBV9 and TRBJ1-1; 7 nucleotides match TRBD1. Trimming cost V 4 bases and J 2 bases; bases outside gene matches: 8. CDR1 and CDR2 (germline): SGDLS, YYNGEE. The CDR3 is made up of 15 amino acids. The DNA of the CDR3 is TGTGCCAGCAGCCCACAGGGGCGGCCTAACACTGAAGCTTTCTTT. Its translation: CASSPQGRPNTEAFF.

The chain links TRBV30 to TRBJ2-7; D not resolved. The ends were cut back, 4 bases at V and 0 bases at J, with 19 bases in the middle. Germline V lookup: CDR1 GTSNPN, CDR2 SVGIG (reference sequence). The CDR3 covers 16 residues. The CDR3 spells CAWNIPLARSSYEQYF. The DNA for the CDR3 is TGTGCCTGGAATATCCCACTGGCGAGGAGCTCCTACGAGCAGTACTTC. Using reference TRBV30 and TRBJ2-7 for the parts outside the CDR3, the full variable domain is SQTIHQWPATLVQPVGSPLSLECTVEGTSNPNLYWYRQAAGRGLQLLFYSVGIGQISSEVPQNLSASRPQDRQFILSSKKLLLSDSGFYLCAWNIPLARSSYEQYFGPGTRLTVT.

The rearrangement uses TRBV11-3 and TRBJ1-3, with D unclear. Per germline, CDR1 SGHNT and CDR2 YENEEA. CDR3 length equals 15 residues. The V end was cut by 3 bases, the J end by 0 bases, with 9 bases between. In DNA form, the CDR3 reads TGTGCCAGCAGCTTCAGATCAGGCTCTGGAAACACCATATATTTT. It specifies CASSFRSGSGNTIYF.

The V call is TRBV6-5, the J call TRBJ1-5, with TRBD1 identical over 9 bases. V was pared by 2 bases and J by 6 bases, with 2 bases of the junction left unmatched. CDR3 size: 14 residues. Per the germline V gene, CDR1 is MNHEY and CDR2 is SVGAGI. The CDR3 is CASSYGTGSQPQHF. The CDR3 DNA reads TGTGCCAGCAGTTACGGGACAGGGAGTCAGCCCCAGCATTTT.

This chain joins TRBV27 and TRBJ1-5; D remains ambiguous. This CDR3 is built from 12 residues. The germline V and J ends were trimmed by 1 base and 9 bases, with 7 bases remaining between them. Germline assignment: CDR1 MNHEY and CDR2 SMNVEV (reference sequence). In DNA, the CDR3 is TGTGCCAGCAGTTTATATCCAGGGCCCCAGCATTTT. Encoded protein: CASSLYPGPQHF.

The chain uses TRBV20-1 and TRBJ2-3; 8 nucleotides match TRBD1. Germline-derived CDR1 and CDR2 are DFQATT and SNEGSKA (reference sequence). The junction had 7 bases not matched to a gene; V was cut back by 3 bases and J by 5 bases. This CDR3 contains 14 residues. DNA for the CDR3: TGCAGTGCTAGTTCGGGACAGGCAGGAGATACGCAGTATTTT. Translation gives CSASSGQAGDTQYF.

The gene calls are TRBV5-1 and TRBJ2-3, with 11 bases that match TRBD2. From germline, CDR1 is SGHRS and CDR2 YFSETQ. The junction had 2 bases not matched to a gene; V was cut back by 0 bases and J by 2 bases. The CDR3 is 16 amino acids. CDR3 sequence: CASSLGLAGLTDTQYF. CDR3 DNA: TGCGCCAGCAGCTTGGGACTAGCGGGACTCACAGATACGCAGTATTTT.

J is TRBJ2-7 and V is TRBV28; 8 bases fit TRBD1. The V gene's germline CDR1 is MDHEN and CDR2 SYDVKM. With 5 bases clipped from V and 3 bases from J, the junction kept 6 bases outside the gene matches. The CDR3 sequence is 14 residues long. The CDR3 spells CASSASGGYYEQYF. The CDR3 nucleotides read TGTGCCAGCAGTGCCTCAGGGGGCTACTACGAGCAGTACTTC.

This clone was seen a handful of times. J is TRBJ2-5 and V is TRBV6-5; weak D call: TRBD2 (6 bases). CDR1 is MNHEY, CDR2 SVGAGI, per germline. The CDR3 is made up of 15 amino acids. V dropped 0 bases and J dropped 5 bases, with 13 bases sitting between them. Here the CDR3 reads CASSYSIRGDETQYF. CDR3 in DNA: TGTGCCAGCAGTTACTCGATACGCGGGGACGAGACCCAGTACTTC.

The chain carries TRBV3-1 (or the pseudogene TRBV3-2) and TRBJ2-5, with 9 bases lining up with TRBD2. The CDR3 is made up of 16 amino acids. V shed 4 bases, J shed 5 bases, and the junction held 11 bases outside the gene matches. CDR1 and CDR2 from the germline V gene are LGHDT and YNNKEL (reference sequence). The CDR3 spells CASSRGTSSHSETQYF. Written as DNA, the CDR3 is TGTGCCAGCAGCCGCGGGACTAGCTCTCATTCGGAGACCCAGTACTTC.

The chain links TRBV7-9 to TRBJ2-2; D perhaps matches TRBD1 (6 bases). Germline CDR1 reads SEHNR; CDR2 reads FQNEAQ (reference sequence). Trimming left V 7 bases short and J 6 bases short, with 21 bases between. The CDR3 consists of 16 residues. CDR3 protein: CASNSVRTVGAGELFF. In DNA, the CDR3 is TGTGCCAGCAACTCCGTGAGGACAGTGGGGGCCGGGGAGCTGTTTTTT.

This clone was detected once. The CDR3 loop reads CAISAGTGFYEQYF. Written as DNA, the CDR3 is TGTGCCATCAGTGCCGGGACAGGGTTTTACGAGCAGTACTTC. The chain recombines TRBV10-3 with TRBJ2-7, with TRBD1 identical over 9 bases. Germline-derived CDR1 and CDR2 are ENHRY and SYGVKD. This CDR3 has 14 residues. V shed 4 bases and J 4 bases; nucleotides not matched to a gene: 5.

The chain recombines TRBV4-2 with TRBJ1-3; D unclear. This CDR3 is 16 amino acids long. Germline V gene data show CDR1 as LGHNA and CDR2 as YNFKEQ. Trimming left V 0 bases short and J 2 bases short, with 11 bases between. CDR3 region: CASSQDGEWAGNTIYF. DNA of the CDR3: TGTGCCAGCAGCCAAGACGGGGAGTGGGCTGGAAACACCATATATTTT.